This passage covers 8 T cell receptor beta chains from one sample sequenced in a study of OX40 agonist ivuxolimab in advanced cancers. TCRdb keeps only in-frame clones here, not all; method: immunoSEQ multiplex PCR. The table records tens of thousands of clones, roughly 85% of them present only once. The sequencing here drew on CD4+ or CD8+ T cells sorted from blood, taken in a trial of the OX40 agonist ivuxolimab. The receptors come from an adult with an advanced solid tumor such as melanoma, head and neck, liver or kidney cancer.

V gene TRBV2 combines with J gene TRBJ1-1; tentatively, D is TRBD1 (6 bases). The V and J ends lost 6 bases and 4 bases respectively, with 15 bases between them. Germline lookup yields CDR1 SNHLY and CDR2 FYNNEI. There are 14 residues in the CDR3. The CDR3 region has the DNA TGTGCCAGCAGAACAGGGTTGGGGGGCACTGAAGCTTTCTTT. It yields the protein CASRTGLGGTEAFF.

This chain joins TRBV2 and TRBJ2-7, with D possibly matching TRBD2 (6 bases). This CDR3 has 14 residues. Germline loops: CDR1 SNHLY, CDR2 FYNNEI. V was clipped by 9 bases and J by 3 bases, with 18 bases between them. The CDR3 protein is CARGKGPGGYEQYF. The CDR3 DNA is TGTGCCAGAGGAAAGGGGCCCGGGGGCTACGAGCAGTACTTC.

CDR3 residues: CASSERSGGAFF. The CDR3 nucleotides are TGTGCCAGCAGTGAACGTTCCGGTGGAGCTTTCTTT. V and J are TRBV2 and TRBJ1-1; unclear D gene. The germline CDR1 and CDR2 sequences are SNHLY and FYNNEI. V lost 2 bases and J 10 bases, leaving 11 bases between the germline ends. CDR3 size: 12 residues.

Only a few counts were recorded for this clone. The chain recombines TRBV29-1 with TRBJ2-1; 7 bases fit TRBD2. Germline CDR1 is SQVTM and CDR2 is ANQGSEA. The CDR3 contains 14 residues. After removal of 6 bases from V and 6 bases from J, the junction contained 11 bases not matched to a gene. The CDR3 loop reads CSVSRGGVGNEQFF. The DNA of the CDR3 is TGCAGCGTCTCTCGGGGAGGGGTTGGCAATGAGCAGTTCTTC.

The V gene is TRBV6-1, the J gene TRBJ1-5; 9 bases are shared with TRBD1. Looked up from germline, CDR1 is MNHNS and CDR2 is SASEGT. The junction had 11 bases not matched to a gene; V was cut back by 7 bases and J by 7 bases. The CDR3 totals 15 residues. The CDR3: CASTLGTGFVQPQHF. The CDR3 bases are TGTGCCAGCACCTTGGGGACAGGGTTCGTCCAGCCCCAGCATTTT.

The chain employs TRBV19 and TRBJ1-2; the D is unclear. CDR3 length: 19 residues. Germline CDR1 and CDR2: LNHDA and SQIVND (reference sequence). Trimming cost V 5 bases and J 0 bases, with 25 bases left between them. CDR3 sequence reads: CASSPRLTPGGSANYGYTF. CDR3 bases: TGTGCCAGTAGTCCCCGTTTGACCCCTGGTGGGAGCGCTAACTATGGCTACACCTTC.

The chain employs TRBV30 and TRBJ1-6; D possibly corresponds to TRBD1 (5 bases). Germline V gene sequence: CDR1 GTSNPN, CDR2 SVGIG (reference sequence). The CDR3 spans 14 residues. The ends were cut back, 0 bases at V and 2 bases at J, with 5 bases in the middle. The CDR3 DNA sequence: TGTGCCTGGAGTGTACAGGCCTATAATTCACCCCTCCACTTT. Protein sequence: CAWSVQAYNSPLHF.

This chain uses TRBV7-9 with TRBJ1-2; TRBD1 matches at 11 bases. CDR3 length: 14 amino acids. From germline, CDR1 is SEHNR and CDR2 FQNEAQ (reference sequence). V was clipped by 5 bases and J by 4 bases; unmatched bases: 3. The CDR3 nucleotides read TGTGCCAGCAGCCCGGGACAGGGGGGCTATGGCTACACCTTC. It codes for CASSPGQGGYGYTF.